The 22 T cell receptor beta chains reported below all come from one sample, sequenced in a study of beta chain features in type 1 diabetes. Study-wide points: Moderately but significantly shorter TCRB CDR3s were found in Type 1 diabetes patients in all four CD4+ subsets.

For these receptors, no antigen is known. What was sequenced were expressed TCRB transcripts, since all of the isolated RNA had been reverse transcribed. Libraries were prepared by immunoSEQ multiplex PCR; TCRdb keeps only in-frame clonotypes and omits some of them. The repertoire holds 280,000 or so clones, with about 15% as singletons. The sequenced sample was naive CD4+ T cells from blood. Receptor source: a man between 18 and 35 years old with type 1 diabetes.

This clone has a handful of counts. The chain is built from TRBV7-2 and TRBJ1-1, with D possibly being TRBD1 (5 bases). V shed 5 bases and J shed 0 bases, with 13 bases lying between them. CDR3 length: 15 residues. Germline values: CDR1 SGHTA, CDR2 FQGNSA. The CDR3 DNA sequence: TGTGCCAGCAGCCCTTACTCGACAGTGAACACTGAAGCTTTCTTT. Protein sequence: CASSPYSTVNTEAFF.

The V and J genes are TRBV18 and TRBJ2-3; 9 bases are a match to TRBD2. The CDR3 consists of 17 residues. V trimming: 4 bases; J trimming: 6 bases; junction bases outside the gene matches: 14. The germline CDR1 and CDR2 sequences are KGHSH and LQKENI. The CDR3 DNA is TGTGCCAGCTCACGGAGTAGCGGGGGAGCCCTAGGGGATACGCAGTATTTT. Residues: CASSRSSGGALGDTQYF.

This clone turned up a few times. The chain is built from TRBV5-6 and TRBJ2-1, with 8 bases fitting TRBD1. There are 16 residues in the CDR3. V lost 5 bases and J lost 8; bases outside the gene matches: 15. CDR1 is SGHDT and CDR2 is YYEEEE in the germline V gene. The CDR3 nucleotides are TGTGCCAGCAGGGAAGATGGACAGGGACGTAGGCATGAGCAGTTCTTC. Protein: CASREDGQGRRHEQFF. The variable domain in full, completed from reference TRBV5-6 and TRBJ2-1, reads DAGVTQSPTHLIKTRGQQVTLRCSPKSGHDTVSWYQQALGQGPQFIFQYYEEEERQRGNFPDRFSGHQFPNYSSELNVNALLLGDSALYLCASREDGQGRRHEQFFGPGTRLTVL.

This clone was counted a few times. V and J are TRBV9 and TRBJ2-5; TRBD2 is a possible D gene (6 bases). Germline-derived CDR1 and CDR2 are SGDLS and YYNGEE. Trimming left V 2 bases short and J 3 bases short, with 14 bases between. The CDR3 runs to 15 residues. Here the CDR3 DNA reads TGTGCCAGCAGCGTTGCCGGGACTGGTGAAGAGACCCAGTACTTC. Translated: CASSVAGTGEETQYF.

The V call is TRBV25-1, the J call TRBJ2-1; D is unresolved. V was clipped by 1 base and J by 3 bases, with 7 bases between them. This CDR3 region has 14 residues. Germline CDR1 and CDR2: MGHDK and SYGVNS. CDR3 nucleotides: TGTGCCAGCAGTGAATTGCACAGCTACAATGAGCAGTTCTTC. Translation gives CASSELHSYNEQFF.

The chain is built from TRBV5-4 and TRBJ2-7, with 9 nucleotides matching TRBD2. With V trimmed by 0 bases and J by 4 bases, 5 bases remained unmatched. This CDR3 has 15 amino acids. Looked up from germline, CDR1 is SGHNT and CDR2 is YYREEE (reference sequence). The CDR3 reads CASSLGSGGYYEQYF. The CDR3 DNA is TGTGCCAGCAGCTTGGGGAGCGGGGGGTATTACGAGCAGTACTTC.

A few counts support this clone. This rearrangement joins TRBV9 to TRBJ2-3, with D unclear. The V gene lost 1 base and the J gene lost 3 bases, with 12 bases spanning the gap. Germline CDR1 and CDR2: SGDLS and YYNGEE. This CDR3 has 15 residues. CDR3 protein: CASSVLGLPTDTQYF. CDR3 nucleotides: TGTGCCAGCAGCGTATTGGGCCTGCCTACAGATACGCAGTATTTT. The full variable domain, with the rest looked up from reference TRBV9 and TRBJ2-3, is DSGVTQTPKHLITATGQRVTLRCSPRSGDLSVYWYQQSLDQGLQFLIQYYNGEERAKGNILERFSAQQFPDLHSELNLSSLELGDSALYFCASSVLGLPTDTQYFGPGTRLTVL.

This clone was seen more than once but under ten times. This chain connects TRBV15 to TRBJ1-3; D might be TRBD1 (6 bases). V was shortened by 1 base and J by 2 bases, with 12 bases between the two germline ends. Looked up from germline, CDR1 is LNHNV and CDR2 is YYDKDF (reference sequence). The CDR3 spans 16 residues. The CDR3 DNA follows: TGTGCCACCAGCAGAGTTCAGGGGCGAACTGGAAACACCATATATTTT. This encodes CATSRVQGRTGNTIYF.

The rearrangement links TRBV6-5 to TRBJ2-7; D is undetermined. The CDR3 sequence is 14 residues long. Trimming left V 6 bases short and J 5 bases short, with 17 bases between. In germline, CDR1 is MNHEY, CDR2 SVGAGI. The CDR3 loop reads CASREILYGNEQYF. CDR3 in DNA: TGTGCCAGCAGAGAGATCTTATATGGTAACGAGCAGTACTTC.

The chain recombines TRBV29-1 with TRBJ2-5; 12 nucleotides line up with TRBD2. V dropped 7 bases and J dropped 4; count of bases not matched to a gene: 4. CDR1 and CDR2 (germline): SQVTM, ANQGSEA. CDR3 length equals 13 residues. CDR3 region: CSGASGRGETQYF. For the CDR3, the DNA is TGCAGCGGGGCTAGCGGGAGGGGAGAGACCCAGTACTTC.

This clone has more than one count but fewer than ten. This chain links TRBV7-9 with TRBJ2-5; D is undetermined. CDR1 is SEHNR, CDR2 FQNEAQ, per germline (reference sequence). The CDR3 consists of 15 residues. Trimming took 2 bases from V and 2 from J, leaving 12 bases between them. The CDR3: CASSLRSTVQETQYF. CDR3 DNA sequence: TGTGCCAGCAGCTTAAGATCGACTGTGCAAGAGACCCAGTACTTC.

The chain links TRBV7-9 to TRBJ2-3; D uncertain. The germline V gene has CDR1 SEHNR and CDR2 FQNEAQ (reference sequence). This CDR3 is 14 amino acids long. V was trimmed by 4 bases and J by 8 bases, leaving 16 bases between them. This CDR3 reads CASSSTGATGTQYF. For the CDR3, the DNA is TGTGCCAGCAGCTCCACCGGAGCAACGGGTACGCAGTATTTT.

A single count supports this clone. The chain recombines TRBV9 with TRBJ1-4, with TRBD1 matching over 9 bases. Germline values: CDR1 SGDLS, CDR2 YYNGEE. Trimming cost V 3 bases and J 3 bases; bases outside gene matches: 9. The CDR3 loop spans 17 amino acids. DNA for the CDR3: TGTGCCAGCAGCGCCACAGGGGGCAATCTAGCTAATGAAAAACTGTTTTTT. This sequence encodes CASSATGGNLANEKLFF.

V and J are TRBV27 and TRBJ2-1; D might be TRBD2 (5 bases). The germline CDR1 and CDR2 sequences are MNHEY and SMNVEV (reference sequence). V dropped 8 bases and J dropped 0 bases, with 29 bases sitting between them. The CDR3 loop spans 20 amino acids. CDR3 protein: CASGESGLEPDRSSYNEQFF. The CDR3 DNA is TGTGCCAGCGGAGAGAGCGGTCTTGAGCCGGACCGCAGCTCCTACAATGAGCAGTTCTTC.

This clone was recorded a few times. The gene calls are TRBV15 and TRBJ2-3; 7 bases match TRBD1. The V segment lost 3 bases and the J segment 3 bases; nucleotides outside the gene matches: 0. The germline V gene encodes CDR1 LNHNV and CDR2 YYDKDF (reference sequence). This CDR3 is built from 13 residues. CDR3 residues: CATSRGQTDTQYF. CDR3 nucleotide sequence: TGTGCCACCAGCAGGGGACAGACAGATACGCAGTATTTT.

This clone was counted between two and nine times. The chain is built from TRBV30 and TRBJ1-1; TRBD1 aligns across 8 bases. J lost 5 bases, V lost 4 bases, and 9 bases had no gene match. The germline V gene has CDR1 GTSNPN and CDR2 SVGIG (reference sequence). This CDR3 is 14 amino acids long. In DNA form, the CDR3 reads TGTGCCTGGAATACAGGGGGAGGTATTACTGAAGCTTTCTTT. This codes for CAWNTGGGITEAFF.

The rearrangement links TRBV7-2 to TRBJ1-2; possible D gene TRBD1, 5 bases. Germline-derived CDR1 and CDR2 are SGHTA and FQGNSA. The CDR3 runs 15 residues. Trimming removed 2 bases at V and 4 bases at J, with 14 bases between. CDR3 sequence: CASSLNPGESYGYTF. The CDR3, as DNA: TGTGCCAGCAGCTTAAACCCGGGGGAAAGCTATGGCTACACCTTC.

This clone appeared once. The chain employs TRBV27 and TRBJ1-1; a possible D gene is TRBD1 (6 bases). The CDR3 is 12 residues long. Germline V gene sequence: CDR1 MNHEY, CDR2 SMNVEV (reference sequence). V was shortened by 8 bases and J by 5 bases, with 12 bases between the two germline ends. The CDR3 region is CASGRGRTEAFF. DNA for the CDR3: TGTGCCAGCGGAAGGGGGAGAACTGAAGCTTTCTTT.

The V call is TRBV11-2, the J call TRBJ1-6; 10 bases line up with TRBD1. The CDR3 consists of 15 residues. V was pared by 4 bases and J by 10 bases, with 7 bases of the junction left unmatched. From germline, CDR1 is SGHAT and CDR2 FQNNGV. Here the CDR3 DNA reads TGTGCCAGCAGCTCCCGGGACAGGGGAGGATCACCCCTCCACTTT. Translating gives CASSSRDRGGSPLHF.

This clone showed up just a few times. The chain uses TRBV7-6 and TRBJ2-7, with 9 positions matching TRBD1. CDR3 length equals 15 residues. CDR1 is SGHVS, CDR2 FNYEAQ, per germline. The ends lost 5 bases at V and 6 bases at J; junction bases unmatched: 11. For the CDR3, the DNA is TGTGCCAGCAGCCAGCCCTGGGACAGGGTCACCGAGCAGTACTTC. Protein product: CASSQPWDRVTEQYF.

Here the CDR3 reads CASSASGAYEQYF. The DNA for the CDR3 is TGTGCCAGCAGCGCTAGCGGGGCCTACGAGCAGTACTTC. V and J are TRBV11-3 and TRBJ2-7, with 9 bases aligning to TRBD2. With V trimmed by 5 bases and J by 2 bases, 1 base remained unmatched. This CDR3 spans 13 amino acids. From germline, CDR1 is SGHNT and CDR2 YENEEA.

The chain has TRBV5-1 and TRBJ2-6; 9 nucleotides match TRBD1. The ends lost 4 bases at V and 2 bases at J; junction bases unmatched: 7. CDR1 is SGHRS and CDR2 is YFSETQ in the germline V gene. The CDR3 consists of 17 residues. CDR3 DNA sequence: TGCGCCAGCAGCAGAACAGGGGGCTGGGCTGGGGCCAACGTCCTGACTTTC. Translation gives CASSRTGGWAGANVLTF.